This record concerns one TCR beta chain sequence. The data belong to a study of blood T cell repertoires in COVID-19. Study summary: Both acute and convalescent COVID-19 samples were obtained from the United States, Italy and Spain. PBMCs, B-cell-depleted T cells, or T cells provided the cDNA or gDNA that made up the material.

CDR3 length equals 18 residues. Trimming removed 1 base at V and 0 bases at J, with 15 bases between. CDR1 is LGHDT, CDR2 YNNKEL, per germline (reference sequence). Seattle patients were enrolled during active infection and followed longitudinally. Source study methods: Reference gene primer amplification in the assay estimated nucleated cell counts. Measured with immunoSEQ multiplex PCR; TCRdb has only the in-frame clones, and not every one. V and J calls and clone size are copied from that table; D and trimming were computed from the DNA. The sample lists a few hundred thousand clones, about 80% seen once, with approximately 14% in the top ten.

Sequenced input: peripheral blood. The TCR originated in a person between 65 and 80 years old with COVID-19, enrolled during active disease. The chain joins TRBV3-1 (or the pseudogene TRBV3-2) to TRBJ1-4; perhaps TRBD1 as D (6 bases). Here the CDR3 DNA reads TGTGCCAGCAGCCAAGTTAGGGGGTTCTATCCAACTAATGAAAAACTGTTTTTT. Protein: CASSQVRGFYPTNEKLFF.